The entry below gives a single T cell receptor (beta chain) sequence along with its context. The antigen is undetermined. The CDR3 is 14 residues long. Trimming removed 7 bases at V and 7 bases at J, with 14 bases between. The germline gives CDR1 SNHLY, CDR2 FYNNEI. The sample is drawn from a study of CD8+CD57+ T cells in acquired aplastic anemia. Across the whole study: Healthy donor CD4+ cell samples had a mean of about 11 million reads.

Study-level results: Almost 30 CD8+ CDR3 sequences occurred in both the patients and the controls.

Both TCR beta VDJ combination and CDR3 sequence profiling were carried out. Genomic DNA was the template for this profiling. TCRdb used MiXCR to reprocess the reads, holding one entry per CDR3 protein. The sample has hundreds of thousands of distinct CDR3 sequences, about two thirds seen once. This chain joins TRBV2 and TRBJ1-6, with a weak D call TRBD1 (5 bases). The clonotype was recovered from a human donor in good health, serving as a control. Sequenced sample: sorted CD4+, CD8+, or CD8+CD57+ T cells (not recorded which) from PBMCs. CDR3 coding DNA: TGTGCCAGCATGACAGACGGAACAAATTCACCCCTCCACTTT. Translated, it gives CASMTDGTNSPLHF.